The 2 T cell receptor beta chains below were found in one sample sequenced in a study of long-term antiretroviral therapy in people with HIV (dated by TCRdb to 2021 to 2024). The immunoSEQ hsTCRB v3.0 assay was used at survey level resolution to sequence the TRB variable region. TCRdb holds this immuneACCESS table with in-frame rearrangements only. Some clones are missing; in checked studies, unresolved V genes explain under half, and the rest has no known cause. A total of 20,000 or so clones appear in this sample, approximately 88% of them only once. The ten largest make up 4.3% of the sample. The source was unsorted PBMCs, collected around 5.9 years after starting antiretroviral therapy. The receptors stem from a man aged 25-40 years with HIV.

This clone was seen more than once but under ten times. This chain connects TRBV10-3 to TRBJ1-5, with a weak D call TRBD1 (5 bases). From germline, CDR1 is ENHRY and CDR2 SYGVKD. V was pared by 10 bases and J by 3 bases, with 16 bases between. CDR3 length: 14 residues. The CDR3 nucleotides read TGTGCCACCCGAAAGGGGCAGGACAATCAGCCCCAGCATTTT. It encodes CATRKGQDNQPQHF.

The genes are TRBV6-5 and TRBJ2-3; TRBD2 aligns across 12 bases. In germline, CDR1 is MNHEY, CDR2 SVGAGI. V shed 0 bases and J 9 bases; nucleotides not matched to a gene: 7. The CDR3 contains 16 residues. CDR3 region: CASSYSTSGRPATQYF. The DNA for the CDR3 is TGTGCCAGCAGTTACTCGACTAGCGGGAGACCCGCGACGCAGTATTTT.